This TCR beta chain was sequenced for a study of graft-versus-host responses after intestinal transplantation. Study at large: Grafts that recipients had were multivisceral, liver-intestinal, or isolated intestinal transplants. Among the recipients, all got anti-thymocyte globulin induction and then tacrolimus and steroids for 3 to 4 years.

Study results and caveats: Declining HvG levels early post-transplant were linked to peak circulating GvH clone levels. GvH clones turned up in recipient marrow; some had shown up first in ileum or blood.

Generated by immunoSEQ multiplex PCR, the TCRdb table keeps only in-frame clones and is missing some. The sample lists some 43,000 clones; about 95% were seen once. This clone appeared once. Antigen: not known. Distinct nucleotide sequences in the sample also encode this CDR3. Between the trimmed V and J ends, which lost 3 bases and 4 bases, there was a span of 2 bases. From germline, CDR1 is SQVTM and CDR2 ANQGSEA. The CDR3 has 10 residues. The rearrangement links TRBV29-1 to TRBJ2-3; D unclear. This sequence was found in a human patient who received an intestinal transplant, so some T cells may come from the graft donor. Source: PBMCs, taken 335 days after intestinal transplant. The CDR3 loop reads CSVDADTQYF. For the CDR3, the DNA is TGCAGCGTTGACGCAGATACGCAGTATTTT.